A selection of T cell receptor beta chains follows, all from one sample in a study of T-cell reconstitution after alpha-beta-depleted transplantation in children. TCRdb re-called the PCR reads with MiXCR, one entry per CDR3 protein. Found here are 98,000 or so distinct CDR3 sequences, about 22% of them singletons; the top ten hold roughly a fifth. Specimen: PBMCs, collected before TCRalphabeta/CD19-depleted stem cell transplant. These receptor sequences come from a boy aged 2 to 10 with acute lymphoblastic leukemia, due to receive a stem cell transplant. Each CDR3 is given with its conserved first and last residue. D genes are given only for firm matches. Only some rows state a clone size, as once, few, many or a class for expanded clones.

.	TRBV20-1	.	TRBJ1-3	CSARRAGAIYF	TGCAGTGCTAGGAGAGCTGGGGCCATATATTTT
.	TRBV27	.	TRBJ1-3	CASSGTMAGNTIYF	TGTGCCAGCAGTGGGACGATGGCTGGAAACACCATATATTTT
.	TRBV6-1	.	TRBJ2-3	CAGRKGRSTDTQYF	TGTGCCGGCCGGAAGGGTAGAAGTACAGATACGCAGTATTTT
few	TRBV28	TRBD2	TRBJ2-1	CASRESSGGATQQFF	TGTGCCAGCAGAGAATCTAGCGGAGGGGCCACACAGCAGTTCTTC
.	TRBV11-2	TRBD1	TRBJ2-6	CASSSQGAGANVLTF	TGTGCCAGCAGCTCTCAGGGGGCTGGGGCCAACGTCCTGACTTTC
.	TRBV7-2	TRBD1	TRBJ1-2	CASRARDRNYGYTF	TGTGCCAGCAGGGCACGGGACAGAAACTATGGCTACACCTTC
few	TRBV4-1	.	TRBJ1-5	CASSPTTKDDQPQHF	TGCGCCAGCAGCCCCACAACAAAAGACGATCAGCCCCAGCATTTT
few	TRBV5-1	.	TRBJ2-3	CASTRGASGVADTQYF	TGCGCCAGCACCCGGGGGGCTAGCGGAGTTGCAGATACGCAGTATTTT
.	TRBV7-2	TRBD2	TRBJ2-5	CASSFGGVQETQYF	TGTGCCAGCAGCTTCGGGGGGGTCCAAGAGACCCAGTACTTC
.	TRBV6-2/TRBV6-3	.	TRBJ1-1	CASKAGGGGTEAFF	TGTGCCAGCAAGGCGGGGGGAGGAGGCACTGAAGCTTTCTTT
.	TRBV2	.	TRBJ1-2	CALGNWSHNYGYTF	TGTGCCCTCGGAAATTGGAGCCATAACTATGGCTACACCTTC
.	TRBV7-2	.	TRBJ2-1	CASSTLLANEQFF	TGTGCCAGCAGCACGCTTCTAGCCAATGAGCAGTTCTTC
.	TRBV5-1	.	TRBJ1-4	CASRGEKLFF	TGCGCCAGCCGAGGTGAAAAACTGTTTTTT
.	TRBV7-7	.	TRBJ2-1	CASSINRDNEQFF	TGTGCCAGCAGCATCAACAGAGACAATGAGCAGTTCTTC
few	TRBV9	TRBD1	TRBJ2-7	CASSPHRGPGVEQYF	TGTGCCAGCAGCCCTCACAGGGGCCCCGGAGTAGAGCAGTACTTC
many	TRBV28	.	TRBJ1-1	CASSFADTNTEAFF	TGTGCCAGCAGTTTCGCGGATACGAACACTGAAGCTTTCTTT
.	TRBV6-5	.	TRBJ2-1	CASSSGLETIDNEQFF	TGTGCCAGCAGTTCCGGACTTGAGACCATTGACAATGAGCAGTTCTTC
few	TRBV5-1	TRBD2	TRBJ2-5	CASSLGSGSWLRETQYF	TGCGCCAGCAGCTTGGGCAGCGGGAGTTGGTTGCGGGAGACCCAGTACTTC
few	TRBV5-6	TRBD1	TRBJ1-1	CASSLRGGAVSTEAFF	TGTGCCAGCAGCTTGCGAGGGGGCGCGGTAAGCACTGAAGCTTTCTTT
many	TRBV20-1	.	TRBJ2-3	CSANFESLEPPRDTQYF	TGCAGTGCTAATTTTGAATCCCTAGAGCCACCAAGGGATACGCAGTATTTT
medium-sized	TRBV9	TRBD1	TRBJ2-2	CASSVERDRVNTGELFF	TGTGCCAGCAGCGTAGAACGTGACAGGGTCAACACCGGGGAGCTGTTTTTT
many	TRBV20-1	TRBD2	TRBJ2-1	CSARTSPYNEQFF	TGCAGTGCAAGGACTAGTCCCTACAATGAGCAGTTCTTC
.	TRBV5-1	.	TRBJ2-7	CASSIGREQYF	TGCGCCAGCAGCATTGGGAGGGAGCAGTACTTC
.	TRBV12-3/TRBV12-4	.	TRBJ2-5	CANSLSFSDKQETQYF	TGTGCCAACAGCCTCAGCTTCTCTGACAAACAAGAGACCCAGTACTTC
.	TRBV4-3	TRBD2	TRBJ2-4	CASSQDSGRNIQYF	TGCGCCAGCAGCCAAGATAGCGGGAGAAACATTCAGTACTTC
.	TRBV10-2	.	TRBJ2-6	CASSVGSGANELTF	TGCGCCAGCAGTGTGGGTTCTGGGGCCAACGAGCTGACTTTC
.	TRBV7-8	TRBD1	TRBJ1-5	CASSSRPGQGANQPQHF	TGTGCCAGCAGCTCACGTCCGGGACAGGGGGCGAATCAGCCCCAGCATTTT
.	TRBV2	TRBD2	TRBJ2-1	CASSVLAGVSDEQFF	TGTGCCAGCAGTGTCTTAGCGGGAGTATCTGATGAGCAGTTCTTC
many	TRBV4-1	TRBD1	TRBJ2-7	CASNLGTGGYEQYF	TGCGCCAGCAACCTCGGGACAGGGGGCTACGAGCAGTACTTC
.	TRBV5-5	.	TRBJ2-7	CASSPGHNYEQYF	TGTGCCAGCAGCCCGGGACACAACTACGAGCAGTACTTC
few	TRBV5-1	.	TRBJ1-1	CASSLERGTEAFF	TGCGCCAGCAGCTTAGAGAGGGGCACTGAAGCTTTCTTT
few	TRBV9	TRBD1	TRBJ1-6	CASSEGQGLISPLHF	TGTGCCAGCAGCGAGGGACAGGGCCTCATTTCACCCCTCCACTTT
many	TRBV20-1	TRBD2	TRBJ2-5	CSATPGLAERETQYF	TGCAGTGCTACCCCGGGACTAGCGGAGAGAGAGACCCAGTACTTC
.	TRBV28	TRBD2	TRBJ2-3	CASGGLAEGQGTDTQYF	TGTGCCAGCGGGGGACTAGCGGAGGGGCAGGGCACAGATACGCAGTATTTT
.	TRBV7-3	TRBD1	TRBJ1-4	CASSSGTGRKLFF	TGTGCCAGCAGCTCCGGGACAGGGAGAAAACTGTTTTTT
few	TRBV18	.	TRBJ2-5	CASSLYGEKQETQYF	TGTGCCAGCTCCCTCTATGGTGAGAAGCAAGAGACCCAGTACTTC
.	TRBV10-3	TRBD1	TRBJ2-1	CAISETPPRDRGRSEQFF	TGTGCCATCAGTGAGACACCACCCCGGGACAGGGGGCGCAGTGAGCAGTTCTTC
few	TRBV5-1	.	TRBJ2-3	CACRQPVTDTQYF	TGCGCCTGTCGACAGCCAGTCACAGATACGCAGTATTTT
few	TRBV27	TRBD1	TRBJ2-7	CASSPHSGPGTEVYF	TGTGCCAGCAGCCCTCACTCAGGCCCCGGGACAGAAGTTTACTTC
.	TRBV28	.	TRBJ1-2	CASRQGYGYTF	TGTGCCAGCAGGCAGGGCTATGGCTACACCTTC
few	TRBV27	TRBD2	TRBJ2-7	CATSRVGGSSYEQYF	TGTGCCACTTCAAGGGTTGGCGGGAGCTCCTACGAGCAGTACTTC
few	TRBV9	.	TRBJ2-2	CASSPPPGFANTGELFF	TGTGCCAGCAGCCCTCCCCCAGGTTTCGCTAACACCGGGGAGCTGTTTTTT
.	TRBV7-8	.	TRBJ2-1	CASSDRYSYNEQFF	TGTGCCAGCAGCGACAGGTACTCCTACAATGAGCAGTTCTTC
few	TRBV20-1	TRBD2	TRBJ2-3	CSAGGPTDTQYF	TGCAGTGCGGGAGGGCCCACAGATACGCAGTATTTT
.	TRBV6-5	.	TRBJ1-4	CASSGRDEKLFF	TGTGCCAGCAGTGGCAGGGATGAAAAACTGTTTTTT
few	TRBV5-5	.	TRBJ1-5	CASSLGASKGQPQHF	TGTGCCAGCAGCTTGGGAGCTTCAAAGGGCCAGCCCCAGCATTTT
few	TRBV27	TRBD1	TRBJ2-5	CASSPQQGRYSQETQYF	TGTGCCAGCAGCCCTCAACAGGGGAGATACAGTCAAGAGACCCAGTACTTC
few	TRBV20-1	TRBD2	TRBJ2-3	CSASLTSGGRTDTQYF	TGCAGTGCTAGTCTGACTAGCGGAGGACGCACAGATACGCAGTATTTT
many	TRBV5-4	.	TRBJ2-7	CAWGVAEGREQYF	TGTGCCTGGGGAGTGGCGGAGGGTAGGGAGCAGTACTTC
many	TRBV7-2	TRBD2	TRBJ2-7	CASSAGLGYSYEQYF	TGTGCCAGCAGCGCCGGACTAGGGTACTCCTACGAGCAGTACTTC
.	TRBV7-2	TRBD1	TRBJ2-5	CASSSTGGWETQYF	TGTGCCAGCAGCTCTACAGGGGGCTGGGAGACCCAGTACTTC
many	TRBV28	.	TRBJ2-3	CASSFSGTDTQYF	TGTGCCAGCAGTTTTAGTGGCACAGATACGCAGTATTTT
few	TRBV7-2	.	TRBJ1-2	CASRQPYGYTF	TGTGCCAGCAGACAGCCTTATGGCTACACCTTC
.	TRBV5-1	TRBD2	TRBJ2-5	CASSWGLAEGHQYF	TGCGCCAGCAGCTGGGGACTAGCGGAGGGGCACCAGTACTTC
.	TRBV6-1	.	TRBJ2-1	CASRPRSSIGQFF	TGTGCCAGCCGCCCAAGGAGTTCCATCGGGCAGTTCTTC
few	TRBV4-3	.	TRBJ2-7	CASSQVPGSEQYF	TGCGCCAGCAGCCAAGTCCCGGGCTCCGAGCAGTACTTC
.	TRBV5-1	TRBD2	TRBJ2-7	CASSLTSSGHSYEQYF	TGCGCCAGCAGCCTTACTTCTAGCGGGCACTCCTACGAGCAGTACTTC
.	TRBV28	TRBD1	TRBJ2-7	CASRGQYEQYF	TGTGCCAGCCGGGGACAGTACGAGCAGTACTTC
many	TRBV6-1	.	TRBJ2-7	CASSASLSYEQYF	TGTGCCAGCAGTGCCTCCCTATCCTACGAGCAGTACTTC
many	TRBV4-3	.	TRBJ2-1	CASSQDASYNEQFF	TGCGCCAGCAGCCAAGACGCCTCCTACAATGAGCAGTTCTTC